Following are 20 T cell receptor beta chains from one sample sequenced in a study of shared clonotypes between healthy human individuals. Sequencing was performed with immunoSEQ multiplex PCR; in TCRdb, only in-frame clones are kept and a portion is missing. The table records some 740,000 clones, over 90% of them present only once. CD8 cells regarded as naive lacked CD45RO, were positively chosen for CCR7, and omitted terminally differentiated effector memory CD45RA+ cells. The sample taken for sequencing was naive CD8+ T cells sorted from blood. These TCRs come from a man in his thirties or forties in good health.

The chain combines TRBV15 with TRBJ1-3, with 8 bases that match TRBD1. Trimming cost V 3 bases and J 6 bases; bases outside gene matches: 7. Germline CDR1 LNHNV, CDR2 YYDKDF (reference sequence). CDR3 length: 15 residues. The CDR3 reads CATSRRTGPENTIYF. DNA for the CDR3: TGTGCCACCAGCAGGAGGACAGGGCCAGAAAACACCATATATTTT.

This clone showed up just a few times. This rearrangement joins TRBV28 to TRBJ2-3, with TRBD1 matching 9 bases. V lost 3 bases to trimming and J lost 0 bases; unmatched junction nucleotides: 13. The CDR3 covers 19 residues. Germline assignment: CDR1 MDHEN and CDR2 SYDVKM. The CDR3 DNA is TGTGCCAGCAGTTTGGAGGGACAGGGCCAAGGAGATAGCACAGATACGCAGTATTTT. Translating it yields CASSLEGQGQGDSTDTQYF.

This sequence joins TRBV27 and TRBJ2-1; 8 nucleotides agree with TRBD2. The germline CDR1 and CDR2 sequences are MNHEY and SMNVEV (reference sequence). V dropped 8 bases and J dropped 9; count of bases not matched to a gene: 9. The CDR3 runs to 13 residues. CDR3 nucleotides: TGTGCCAGCCGGGAGGGCCAGGGAGGTGAGCAGTTCTTC. It specifies CASREGQGGEQFF.

The CDR3 reads CSVTGAPLTDTQYF. DNA for the CDR3: TGCAGCGTGACAGGGGCCCCCCTCACAGATACGCAGTATTTT. The rearrangement joins TRBV29-1 to TRBJ2-3; TRBD1 matches 8 bases. CDR1 and CDR2 from the germline V gene are SQVTM and ANQGSEA. The CDR3 runs 14 residues. J lost 2 bases, V lost 6 bases, and 7 bases had no gene match.

The chain carries TRBV6-6 and TRBJ2-7, with TRBD2 as a possible D gene (5 bases). CDR1 is MNHNY and CDR2 is SVGAGI in the germline V gene (reference sequence). The CDR3 covers 13 residues. With 7 bases removed from V and 2 bases from J, the gap between germline ends came to 12 bases. Here the CDR3 DNA reads TGTGCCAGCAATATAGCGCCGGCCTACGAGCAGTACTTC. The encoded protein is CASNIAPAYEQYF.

The chain is built from TRBV11-2 and TRBJ2-1; D call uncertain. The CDR3 loop spans 15 amino acids. Between the trimmed V and J ends, which lost 5 bases and 7 bases, there was a span of 18 bases. Germline lookup yields CDR1 SGHAT and CDR2 FQNNGV. CDR3 DNA: TGTGCCAGCAGCACCCGAACAACGGATTCAAATGAGCAGTTCTTC. Amino acid sequence: CASSTRTTDSNEQFF. Filled out from reference TRBV11-2 and TRBJ2-1, the complete variable domain reads EAGVAQSPRYKIIEKRQSVAFWCNPISGHATLYWYQQILGQGPKLLIQFQNNGVVDDSQLPKDRFSAERLKGVDSTLKIQPAKLEDSAVYLCASSTRTTDSNEQFFGPGTRLTVL.

The chain links TRBV28 to TRBJ2-3; D uncertain. Trimming left V 3 bases short and J 5 bases short, with 6 bases between. Germline values: CDR1 MDHEN, CDR2 SYDVKM. This CDR3 region has 12 residues. In DNA, the CDR3 is TGTGCCAGCAGTTTTGAAGGAGATACGCAGTATTTT. Translated: CASSFEGDTQYF.

V gene TRBV5-6 combines with J gene TRBJ2-1; the D gene is possibly TRBD1 (5 bases). Germline V gene sequence: CDR1 SGHDT, CDR2 YYEEEE. Between the trimmed V and J ends, which lost 3 bases and 8 bases, there was a span of 21 bases. CDR3 length: 16 amino acids. CDR3 nucleotides: TGTGCCAGCAGCTCGGTAGACAGACCCAGTGTCGATGAGCAGTTCTTC. As protein: CASSSVDRPSVDEQFF.

The CDR3 region is CASSLSGQAIGNEQFF. The DNA for the CDR3 is TGTGCCAGCAGCCTGTCGGGACAGGCCATCGGCAATGAGCAGTTCTTC. V usage is TRBV4-2 and J usage is TRBJ2-1, with 8 bases fitting TRBD1. In germline, CDR1 is LGHNA, CDR2 YNFKEQ. The CDR3 consists of 16 residues. V lost 4 bases to trimming and J lost 6 bases; unmatched junction nucleotides: 11.

The V call is TRBV30, the J call TRBJ2-1, with D perhaps given as TRBD1 or TRBD2 (5 bases each). Trimming removed 7 bases from V and 0 bases from J, with 22 bases in between. The CDR3 runs 17 residues. The germline V gene has CDR1 GTSNPN and CDR2 SVGIG (reference sequence). The CDR3 DNA reads TGTGCCTCCTACGGGTTGCCGGCGAGGGGCTCCTACAATGAGCAGTTCTTC. Its translation is CASYGLPARGSYNEQFF.

In this sample, this clone turned up a few times. The chain carries TRBV7-2 and TRBJ2-3, with D unclear. V was trimmed by 1 base and J by 3 bases, leaving 2 bases between them. The CDR3 contains 12 residues. Germline CDR1 SGHTA, CDR2 FQGNSA. DNA for the CDR3: TGTGCCAGCAGCTTAGGGACAGATACGCAGTATTTT. It yields the protein CASSLGTDTQYF.

The chain carries TRBV2 and TRBJ2-7; 7 bases fit TRBD2. CDR3 length: 13 residues. Losses at the gene ends were 8 bases for V and 2 bases for J; bases not matched to a gene: 6. Germline CDR1 is SNHLY and CDR2 is FYNNEI. DNA of the CDR3: TGTGCCAGCTTTGTGGCGGGGGCCTACGAGCAGTACTTC. Translated: CASFVAGAYEQYF. Together with reference TRBV2 and TRBJ2-7, the CDR3 gives the full variable domain: EPEVTQTPSHQVTQMGQEVILRCVPISNHLYFYWYRQILGQKVEFLVSFYNNEISEKSEIFDDQFSVERPDGSNFTLKIRSTKLEDSAMYFCASFVAGAYEQYFGPGTRLTVT.

The rearrangement links TRBV5-1 to TRBJ2-3; D unresolved. Trimming removed 4 bases at V and 4 bases at J, with 13 bases between. The CDR3 runs 14 residues. The germline gives CDR1 SGHRS, CDR2 YFSETQ. The CDR3 sequence is CASSKLGSPDTQYF. The DNA for the CDR3 is TGCGCCAGCAGCAAGCTAGGGTCCCCAGATACGCAGTATTTT.

The chain joins TRBV5-4 to TRBJ2-7; 9 nucleotides align to TRBD1. CDR3 length equals 14 residues. Germline V gene lookup returns CDR1 SGHNT and CDR2 YYREEE (reference sequence). Losses at the gene ends were 0 bases for V and 5 bases for J; bases not matched to a gene: 3. CDR3 region: CASSLGDRVNEQYF. DNA for the CDR3: TGTGCCAGCAGCTTGGGGGACAGGGTTAACGAGCAGTACTTC. Combining the CDR3 with reference TRBV5-4 and TRBJ2-7 gives the whole variable domain ETGVTQSPTHLIKTRGQQVTLRCSSQSGHNTVSWYQQALGQGPQFIFQYYREEENGRGNFPPRFSGLQFPNYSSELNVNALELDDSALYLCASSLGDRVNEQYFGPGTRLTVT.

The CDR3 region is CASSLGRGTVGNTIYF. CDR3 sequence (DNA): TGTGCCAGCAGCTTAGGCCGAGGGACAGTTGGAAACACCATATATTTT. J is TRBJ1-3 and V is TRBV7-6, with 7 nucleotides matching TRBD1. The V segment lost 1 base and the J segment 3 bases; nucleotides outside the gene matches: 6. The CDR3 sequence is 16 residues long. Germline CDR1 SGHVS, CDR2 FNYEAQ.

The chain employs TRBV4-2 and TRBJ2-1, with 7 bases aligning to TRBD1. The trim removed 0 bases at V and 3 bases at J, leaving 8 bases unmatched. Germline CDR1 is LGHNA and CDR2 is YNFKEQ. The CDR3 consists of 17 residues. The CDR3 DNA reads as TGTGCCAGCAGCCAAGATTCGGCTGGACAGGTCTACAATGAGCAGTTCTTC. This encodes CASSQDSAGQVYNEQFF.

The genes are TRBV11-2 and TRBJ2-1; TRBD2 matches at 9 bases. The V segment lost 0 bases and the J segment 9 bases; nucleotides outside the gene matches: 6. This CDR3 has 15 amino acids. From germline, CDR1 is SGHAT and CDR2 FQNNGV. CDR3 nucleotide sequence: TGTGCCAGCAGCTTAGATGGGGGACTAGCATTTGAGCAGTTCTTC. Translating it yields CASSLDGGLAFEQFF.

This sequence joins TRBV4-1 and TRBJ2-1; 7 nucleotides match TRBD1. Trimming took 5 bases from V and 4 from J; bases not matched to a gene: 11. The CDR3 extends over 16 amino acids. CDR1 is MGHRA and CDR2 is YSYEKL in the germline V gene. The CDR3: CASSYLLDRAYNEQFF. Here the CDR3 DNA reads TGCGCCAGCAGCTACCTCCTCGACAGGGCATACAATGAGCAGTTCTTC.

The chain combines TRBV6-1 with TRBJ2-7, with a weak D call TRBD2 (5 bases). V was cut by 3 bases and J by 5 bases, with 20 bases left in between. The CDR3 extends over 16 amino acids. The germline gives CDR1 MNHNS, CDR2 SASEGT. CDR3 amino acids: CASSDHRAPGRDEQYF. CDR3 coding DNA: TGTGCCAGCAGTGACCACCGGGCGCCCGGGCGGGACGAGCAGTACTTC.

J is TRBJ2-4 and V is TRBV14; TRBD1 might be the D (6 bases). The CDR3 length is 16 residues. The V and J ends lost 1 base and 0 bases respectively, with 10 bases between them. The germline V gene has CDR1 SGHDN and CDR2 FVKESK. The DNA of the CDR3 is TGTGCCAGCAGCCAAGGGCCAGGGGCAGCCAAAAACATTCAGTACTTC. This sequence encodes CASSQGPGAAKNIQYF. Using reference TRBV14 and TRBJ2-4 for the parts outside the CDR3, the full variable domain is EAGVTQFPSHSVIEKGQTVTLRCDPISGHDNLYWYRRVMGKEIKFLLHFVKESKQDESGMPNNRFLAERTGGTYSTLKVQPAELEDSGVYFCASSQGPGAAKNIQYFGAGTRLSVL.